Following are 5 T cell receptor beta chains from one sample sequenced in a study of T cell changes during pregnancy in multiple sclerosis. This table comes from immunoSEQ multiplex PCR, and its TCRdb copy is limited to in-frame clones, with some not included. Here the sample spans about 36,000 clones, 91% being singletons. The specimen comprised CD4+ T cells from peripheral blood mononuclear cells, sampled in the second trimester of pregnancy. All receptors derive from a female donor in good health, enrolled as a control in a pregnancy study.

The chain joins TRBV7-3 to TRBJ2-6; D perhaps matches TRBD1 (5 bases). Germline V gene data show CDR1 as SGHTA and CDR2 as FQGTGA. This CDR3 has 17 residues. Trimming removed 1 base from V and 0 bases from J, with 10 bases in between. This chain's CDR3 is CASSLRGPHSGANVLTF. CDR3 in DNA: TGTGCCAGCAGCTTAAGGGGCCCACACTCTGGGGCCAACGTCCTGACTTTC.

The chain couples TRBV5-1 to TRBJ1-2, with D perhaps matching TRBD1 (6 bases). Germline V lookup: CDR1 SGHRS, CDR2 YFSETQ. CDR3 length equals 14 residues. The ends were cut back, 2 bases at V and 4 bases at J, with 12 bases in the middle. As DNA, the CDR3 is TGCGCCAGCAGCTTAAACAGGGACCCCTATGGCTACACCTTC. It translates to CASSLNRDPYGYTF. Complete variable domain (other parts from reference TRBV5-1 and TRBJ1-2): KAGVTQTPRYLIKTRGQQVTLSCSPISGHRSVSWYQQTPGQGLQFLFEYFSETQRNKGNFPGRFSGRQFSNSRSEMNVSTLELGDSALYLCASSLNRDPYGYTFGSGTRLTVV.

This rearrangement joins TRBV7-2 to TRBJ2-4, with a tentative D call TRBD1 (5 bases). CDR1 and CDR2 (germline): SGHTA, FQGNSA. The CDR3 length is 14 residues. Trimming took 5 bases from V and 8 from J, leaving 16 bases between them. The CDR3 DNA sequence: TGTGCCAGCAGCCCCGGACACCCACCTGACATTCAGTACTTC. Its protein product is CASSPGHPPDIQYF.

V gene TRBV5-6 combines with J gene TRBJ2-7, with no clear D. CDR1 is SGHDT and CDR2 is YYEEEE in the germline V gene. CDR3 length: 13 amino acids. Trimming removed 3 bases from V and 1 base from J, with 8 bases in between. The CDR3 is CASSYADSYEQYF. The CDR3 nucleotides are TGTGCCAGCAGCTATGCAGATTCCTACGAGCAGTACTTC.

The chain is built from TRBV6-1 and TRBJ1-4, with 9 nucleotides matching TRBD1. Germline CDR1 and CDR2: MNHNS and SASEGT. V was clipped by 1 base and J by 4 bases; unmatched bases: 7. The CDR3 covers 17 residues. CDR3 region: CASSEGIGGQGNEKLFF. The CDR3 nucleotides read TGTGCCAGCAGTGAAGGGATCGGGGGACAGGGTAATGAAAAACTGTTTTTT.